A single sample gave rise to the 23 T cell receptor beta chains below, sequenced in a study of regulatory T cells in long-lasting Graves disease. Construction of TCR beta libraries relied on iRepertoire HTBI primers and on Arm-PCR targeting CDR3 regions. Each CDR3 protein gets one entry after TCRdb re-called the multiplex PCR reads with MiXCR. The sample contains around 460,000 distinct CDR3 sequences, approximately 15% of which appear only once. The time point here: newly diagnosed GD, antithyroid drugs for less than 3 months. RNA extracted from PBMCs served as the sequencing template. This sample also appeared in a second study, on T cells in Graves' hyperthyroidism and ophthalmopathy.

The specimen comprised peripheral blood mononuclear cells (PBMCs), sampled at new diagnosis, from a patient treated with antithyroid drugs. These receptors all stem from a woman aged 45-65 years with Graves disease.

This clonotype was observed many times. This chain links TRBV2 with TRBJ1-5; D call uncertain. V dropped 6 bases and J dropped 6 bases, with 18 bases sitting between them. The CDR3 has 15 amino acids. Per germline, CDR1 SNHLY and CDR2 FYNNEI. The CDR3 region has the DNA TGTGCCAGCAGCGTACAAGAGGTGGGTGGTCAGCCCCAGCATTTT. Translated: CASSVQEVGGQPQHF. Combining the CDR3 with reference TRBV2 and TRBJ1-5 gives the whole variable domain EPEVTQTPSHQVTQMGQEVILRCVPISNHLYFYWYRQILGQKVEFLVSFYNNEISEKSEIFDDQFSVERPDGSNFTLKIRSTKLEDSAMYFCASSVQEVGGQPQHFGDGTRLSIL.

This rearrangement joins TRBV5-1 to TRBJ2-5; TRBD2 is a possible D gene (5 bases). The germline V gene encodes CDR1 SGHRS and CDR2 YFSETQ. Trimming removed 4 bases at V and 1 base at J, with 8 bases between. This CDR3 contains 13 residues. The CDR3 sequence: CASSRESQETQYF. CDR3 nucleotide sequence: TGCGCCAGCAGCCGGGAATCCCAAGAGACCCAGTACTTC.

This clonotype was recorded at least ten times. The rearrangement links TRBV28 to TRBJ1-2; D not resolved. The CDR3 spans 17 residues. Germline CDR1 MDHEN, CDR2 SYDVKM. Trimming shortened V by 1 base and J by 7 bases, and 22 bases separated the two germline ends. CDR3 DNA sequence: TGTGCCAGCAGTTTATCGGGTTTCGGGAGGGCTATGGTTGGCTACACCTTC. Encoded protein: CASSLSGFGRAMVGYTF.

This clonotype was seen many times. V gene TRBV28 combines with J gene TRBJ2-7; 9 bases fit TRBD1. CDR1 is MDHEN and CDR2 is SYDVKM in the germline V gene. Trimming at V came to 3 bases and at J to 0 bases, leaving 21 bases not matched to a gene. The CDR3 is made up of 21 amino acids. CDR3 in amino acids: CASSFPMSRYRDRALSYEQYF. The CDR3 nucleotides read TGTGCCAGCAGTTTCCCGATGTCGCGGTACCGGGACAGGGCCCTCTCCTACGAGCAGTACTTC.

This clonotype showed up just a few times. V is TRBV20-1 and J is TRBJ2-3, with D possibly being TRBD1 or TRBD2 (6 bases each). The CDR3 is 14 residues long. V shed 8 bases and J shed 2 bases, with 17 bases lying between them. The germline gives CDR1 DFQATT, CDR2 SNEGSKA (reference sequence). This chain's CDR3 is CSPRGGIHTDTQYF. The CDR3 region has the DNA TGCAGTCCCAGGGGCGGGATACACACAGATACGCAGTATTTT.

This clonotype appeared many times. This rearrangement joins TRBV18 to TRBJ2-1; the D is unclear. This CDR3 spans 14 amino acids. Germline CDR1 is KGHSH and CDR2 is LQKENI. Trimming stripped 2 bases from V and 5 bases from J, with 10 bases between. CDR3 DNA sequence: TGTGCCAGCTCACCAGACCTGCCAAACAATGAGCAGTTCTTC. Translation: CASSPDLPNNEQFF.

This clonotype was seen ten or more times. The V call is TRBV5-1, the J call TRBJ1-1; no definite D call. CDR3 length equals 13 residues. Per the germline V gene, CDR1 is SGHRS and CDR2 is YFSETQ. The germline V and J ends were trimmed by 3 bases and 5 bases, with 11 bases remaining between them. The CDR3, as DNA: TGCGCCAGCAGCTCCCTCCAATCGACTGAAGCTTTCTTT. Translated: CASSSLQSTEAFF.

This clonotype was found many times. CDR3 DNA sequence: TGTGCCAGCAGTTTAACAGGGGGACTAGGTGGCACAGATACGCAGTATTTT. Translating it yields CASSLTGGLGGTDTQYF. V and J are TRBV12-3 or TRBV12-4 and TRBJ2-3, with D perhaps TRBD1 or TRBD2 (8 bases each). The CDR3 loop spans 17 amino acids. V dropped 2 bases and J dropped 1 base, with 16 bases sitting between them.

This clonotype was seen ten or more times. The V and J genes are TRBV20-1 and TRBJ2-5, with no clear D. Trimming took off 3 bases at V and 5 bases at J, with 10 bases between the two ends. The germline gives CDR1 DFQATT, CDR2 SNEGSKA (reference sequence). CDR3 size: 12 residues. The CDR3 region is CSASFGRETQYF. CDR3 in DNA: TGCAGTGCTAGTTTTGGACGGGAGACCCAGTACTTC.

This clonotype was seen at least ten times. The chain links TRBV9 to TRBJ1-1; maybe TRBD1 (6 bases). The germline V gene encodes CDR1 SGDLS and CDR2 YYNGEE. The CDR3 contains 15 residues. The V end was cut by 0 bases, the J end by 0 bases, with 9 bases between. For the CDR3, the DNA is TGTGCCAGCAGCGTAGGGACAGTCATGAACACTGAAGCTTTCTTT. Its protein is CASSVGTVMNTEAFF.

This clonotype was picked up a small number of times. The chain recombines TRBV7-9 with TRBJ2-7; perhaps TRBD2 as D (7 bases). CDR3 length equals 15 residues. CDR1 is SEHNR, CDR2 FQNEAQ, per germline (reference sequence). Trimming removed 7 bases at V and 3 bases at J, with 19 bases between. The CDR3 loop reads CASNADSGGLYEQYF. CDR3 in DNA: TGTGCCAGCAACGCCGACTCCGGGGGGCTCTACGAGCAGTACTTC.

This clonotype came up many times. The rearrangement uses TRBV27 and TRBJ2-1; D remains unclear. The ends were cut back, 2 bases at V and 1 base at J, with 9 bases in the middle. This CDR3 is built from 15 residues. CDR1 is MNHEY, CDR2 SMNVEV, per germline (reference sequence). The CDR3 reads CASSLSLGSYNEQFF. The CDR3 bases are TGTGCCAGCAGTTTAAGCCTAGGGTCCTACAATGAGCAGTTCTTC.

This clonotype appeared many times. The chain has TRBV6-1 and TRBJ2-3; the match to TRBD2 covers 12 bases. The V and J ends lost 5 bases and 2 bases, in that order; junction bases with no gene match: 11. Germline CDR1 is MNHNS and CDR2 is SASEGT. The CDR3 is 18 residues long. CDR3 sequence (DNA): TGTGCCAGCAGTCTTTACGGCCTAGCGGGAGGGGTCACAGATACGCAGTATTTT. Translated, it gives CASSLYGLAGGVTDTQYF.

This clonotype came up a few times. The V call is TRBV5-1, the J call TRBJ2-1; 11 bases are a match to TRBD2. This CDR3 is 16 amino acids long. In germline, CDR1 is SGHRS, CDR2 YFSETQ. V lost 5 bases to trimming and J lost 3 bases; unmatched junction nucleotides: 7. The CDR3 region has the DNA TGCGCCAGCAGAACAAGCCTAGCGGGAGGCTACAATGAGCAGTTCTTC. It codes for CASRTSLAGGYNEQFF.

This clonotype appeared many times. For the CDR3, the DNA is TGTGCCAGCAGCGTAGAGGGACAGGCGACTCGTGGCTACACCTTC. It encodes CASSVEGQATRGYTF. The chain combines TRBV9 with TRBJ1-2, with 8 bases aligning to TRBD1. CDR1 and CDR2 from the germline V gene are SGDLS and YYNGEE. V trimming: 0 bases; J trimming: 7 bases; junction bases outside the gene matches: 8. The length of the CDR3 is 15 residues.

A word on this clonotype: One end of the junction varies from germline; a read error may be responsible. This rearrangement joins TRBV2 to TRBJ1-1; 7 positions match TRBD1. This CDR3 is built from 12 residues. Germline V CDR1 and CDR2: SNHLY, FYNNEI. The CDR3 DNA reads as TGTGCCAGCCGTGAACAGGGGACTGAAGCTTTCTTT. Residues: CASREQGTEAFF.

This clonotype was seen repeatedly, ten times or more. This chain uses TRBV20-1 with TRBJ2-7; 7 bases fit TRBD2. The CDR3 spans 13 residues. The junction had 2 bases not matched to a gene; V was cut back by 1 base and J by 2 bases. Germline values: CDR1 DFQATT, CDR2 SNEGSKA (reference sequence). This chain's CDR3 is CSARGGRAYEQYF. CDR3 DNA: TGCAGTGCTAGAGGGGGGAGGGCCTACGAGCAGTACTTC.

There are a few counts of this clonotype. This chain connects TRBV18 to TRBJ2-7; D gene uncertain. From germline, CDR1 is KGHSH and CDR2 LQKENI. V was shortened by 0 bases and J by 3 bases, with 12 bases between the two germline ends. The CDR3 contains 15 residues. The CDR3 bases are TGTGCCAGCTCACCACCCGCCGATGGCGTCTACGAGCAGTACTTC. Its translation is CASSPPADGVYEQYF.

The genes are TRBV4-1 and TRBJ2-7; 7 bases are a match to TRBD1. Germline CDR1 and CDR2: MGHRA and YSYEKL. The V gene end was trimmed by 3 bases and the J gene end by 2 bases; junction bases not matched to a gene: 7. This CDR3 contains 15 residues. CDR3 amino acids: CASSQGDSEPYEQYF. CDR3 DNA sequence: TGCGCCAGCAGCCAGGGGGACAGCGAACCCTACGAGCAGTACTTC.

In its sample, this clonotype was seen many times. The V and J genes are TRBV20-1 and TRBJ2-3; D unresolved. This CDR3 region has 16 residues. The V end lost 0 bases, the J end lost 2 bases, and 15 bases lay between the germline ends. Germline V CDR1 and CDR2: DFQATT, SNEGSKA (reference sequence). CDR3 sequence: CSARDITRTHTDTQYF. The CDR3 nucleotides read TGCAGTGCTAGAGACATCACCCGAACACACACAGATACGCAGTATTTT.

This clonotype was recorded many times. The chain joins TRBV27 to TRBJ2-7; TRBD2 matches 9 bases. The V gene's germline CDR1 is MNHEY and CDR2 SMNVEV (reference sequence). The J segment lost 9 bases and the V segment lost 0 bases, leaving 9 bases of the junction unmatched. CDR3 size: 15 residues. The CDR3 region is CASSLSRSSGRGQYF. The CDR3 DNA is TGTGCCAGCAGTTTATCGAGAAGTAGCGGGAGAGGGCAGTACTTC.

At least ten counts were recorded for this clonotype. This sequence joins TRBV7-3 and TRBJ2-1, with TRBD2 identical over 9 bases. CDR1 and CDR2 (germline): SGHTA, FQGTGA. This CDR3 spans 15 amino acids. J was trimmed by 1 base and V by 5 bases; bases with no gene match: 3. The CDR3 reads CASSPSGGSYNEQFF. The CDR3 nucleotides are TGTGCCAGCAGCCCAAGCGGGGGGTCCTACAATGAGCAGTTCTTC.

There are a few counts of this clonotype. This rearrangement joins TRBV5-5 to TRBJ1-2; D call uncertain. V gave up 0 bases and J gave up 9 bases, with 18 bases separating them. This CDR3 is built from 15 residues. Germline V lookup: CDR1 SGHKS, CDR2 YYEKEE (reference sequence). CDR3 DNA: TGTGCCAGCAGCTTGGGGCCAGGAGACCGGGAGAGCTACACCTTC. Translation gives CASSLGPGDRESYTF.